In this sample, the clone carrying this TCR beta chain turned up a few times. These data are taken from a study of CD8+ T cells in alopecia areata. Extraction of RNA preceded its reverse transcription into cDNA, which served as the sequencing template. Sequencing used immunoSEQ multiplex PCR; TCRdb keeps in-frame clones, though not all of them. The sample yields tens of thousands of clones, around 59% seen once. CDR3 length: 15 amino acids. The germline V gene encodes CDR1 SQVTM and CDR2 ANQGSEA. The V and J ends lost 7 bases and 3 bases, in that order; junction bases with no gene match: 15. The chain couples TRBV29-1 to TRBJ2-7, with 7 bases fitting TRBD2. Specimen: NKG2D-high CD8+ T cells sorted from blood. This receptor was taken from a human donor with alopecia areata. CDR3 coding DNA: TGCAGCGCCCCCCCCTACAGCGGGATGGTCTACGAGCAGTACTTC. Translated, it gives CSAPPYSGMVYEQYF.